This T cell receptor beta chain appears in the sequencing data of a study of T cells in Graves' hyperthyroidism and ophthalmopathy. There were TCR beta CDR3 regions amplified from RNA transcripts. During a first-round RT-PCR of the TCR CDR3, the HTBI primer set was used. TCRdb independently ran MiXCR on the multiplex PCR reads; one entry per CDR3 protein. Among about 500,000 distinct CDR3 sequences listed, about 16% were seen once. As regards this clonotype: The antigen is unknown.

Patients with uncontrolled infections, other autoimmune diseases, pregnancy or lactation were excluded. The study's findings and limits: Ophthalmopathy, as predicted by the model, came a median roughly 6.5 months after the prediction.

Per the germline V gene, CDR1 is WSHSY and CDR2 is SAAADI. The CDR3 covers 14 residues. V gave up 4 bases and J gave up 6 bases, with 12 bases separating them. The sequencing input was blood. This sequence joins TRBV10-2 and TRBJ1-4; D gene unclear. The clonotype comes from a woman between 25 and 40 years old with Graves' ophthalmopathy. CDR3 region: CASSGNKNDEKLFF. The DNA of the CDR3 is TGCGCCAGCAGTGGGAATAAAAATGATGAAAAACTGTTTTTT.